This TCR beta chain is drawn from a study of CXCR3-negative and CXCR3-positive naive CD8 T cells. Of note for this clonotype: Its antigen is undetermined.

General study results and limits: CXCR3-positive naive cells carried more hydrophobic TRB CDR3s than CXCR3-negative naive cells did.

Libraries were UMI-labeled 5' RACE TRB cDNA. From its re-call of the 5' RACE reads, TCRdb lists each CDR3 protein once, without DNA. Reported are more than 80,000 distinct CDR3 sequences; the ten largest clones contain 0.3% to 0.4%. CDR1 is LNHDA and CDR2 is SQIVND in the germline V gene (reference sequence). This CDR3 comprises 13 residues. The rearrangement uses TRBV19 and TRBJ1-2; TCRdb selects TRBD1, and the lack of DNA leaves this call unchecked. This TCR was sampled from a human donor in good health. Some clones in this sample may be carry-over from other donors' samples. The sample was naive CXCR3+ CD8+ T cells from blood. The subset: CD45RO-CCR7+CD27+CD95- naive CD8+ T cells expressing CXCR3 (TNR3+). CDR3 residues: CASSFGQVYGYTF.